The entry below gives a single TCR beta chain sequence along with its context. Its antigen is still unknown. TCRdb re-called the reads through MiXCR, storing one row per CDR3 protein. Seen here are roughly 160,000 distinct CDR3 sequences, roughly 21% observed once, and the top ten hold under 30%. The CDR3 loop spans 15 amino acids. The ends were cut back, 5 bases at V and 1 base at J, with 14 bases in the middle. The data belong to a study of T cell repertoires in cytomegalovirus infection. Background on the study: Used in the study were CMV epitopes, some recently identified and HLA-C-restricted, others well-studied and HLA-B-restricted. Shared public TCR beta signatures pointed to both CMV infection and a matching HLA type.

General study findings and limits: Within the response measured ex vivo, HLA-C-restricted CMV-specific TCR beta clonotypes were dominant. Adding up the frequency of public TCR beta families identified people who carried CMV plus the relevant HLA.

The clonotype originates from a human donor in good health (CMV status not recorded). Some clones in this sample may be carry-over from other donors' samples. This chain uses TRBV12-3 or TRBV12-4 with TRBJ1-1; D gene uncertain. Specimen: CD8+ T cells from cultured PBMCs, collected from culture after CMV antigen stimulation. CDR3 nucleotide sequence: TGTGCCAGCAGTCAGATTCGGACGGGGAACACTGAAGCTTTCTTT. Its protein is CASSQIRTGNTEAFF.